This T cell receptor (beta chain) is from a study of blood T cells in healthy people across ages. Using a J-beta primer mix together with a sample-barcoded 5' primer, a second PCR was run for 7 to 11 cycles. Every cDNA was tagged by a template-switch adaptor with 12 random nucleotides. MiXCR was run by TCRdb on the 5' RACE reads, yielding one entry per CDR3 protein. The repertoire has around 970,000 distinct CDR3 sequences, roughly half of them found once; the top ten carry about a fifth. This sequence originates from a woman in her sixties in good health. Sequencing was performed on blood.

DNA for the CDR3: TGCGCCAGCAGCCCCCTATGGGACAGGGAGTACACCGGGGAGCTGTTTTTT. This encodes CASSPLWDREYTGELFF. The chain couples TRBV4-1 to TRBJ2-2; 9 nucleotides align to TRBD1. Germline V gene sequence: CDR1 MGHRA, CDR2 YSYEKL. The V gene end was trimmed by 4 bases and the J gene end by 3 bases; junction bases not matched to a gene: 9. The CDR3 length is 17 residues.